Listed below are T cell receptor beta chains from one sample, sequenced in a study of identical twins. TCRdb ran MiXCR on the 5' RACE reads and lists one entry per CDR3 protein. The sample shows 1.5 million to 2 million distinct CDR3 sequences, about 31% of them seen only once. Material for sequencing was cord blood. All receptors come from a newborn girl in good health. Each CDR3 is given with its conserved first and last residue. The D gene is left open where the match is weak. Clone size is shown for a subset of rows, as once, few, many or a class of expanded clone.

clone size: few
V gene: TRBV27
J gene: TRBJ1-1
D gene: -
CDR3 protein: CASSLRPFKGAFF
CDR3 DNA: TGTGCCAGCAGTTTAAGACCCTTCAAGGGAGCTTTCTTT

clone size: few
V gene: TRBV12-3/TRBV12-4
J gene: TRBJ2-5
D gene: TRBD2
CDR3 protein: CASTATSGYQETQYF
CDR3 DNA: TGTGCCAGCACCGCGACTAGCGGGTACCAAGAGACCCAGTACTTC

clone size: -
V gene: TRBV4-1
J gene: TRBJ2-3
D gene: -
CDR3 protein: CASSQPFKFGKTDTQYF
CDR3 DNA: TGCGCCAGCAGCCAGCCCTTTAAGTTCGGGAAAACAGATACGCAGTATTTT

clone size: -
V gene: TRBV28
J gene: TRBJ2-7
D gene: TRBD2
CDR3 protein: CASSFRNLAGGPSSYEQYF
CDR3 DNA: TGTGCCAGCAGTTTTCGAAATTTAGCGGGAGGGCCGAGCTCCTACGAGCAGTACTTC

clone size: few
V gene: TRBV2
J gene: TRBJ2-1
D gene: -
CDR3 protein: CASRLGSHNEQFF
CDR3 DNA: TGTGCCAGCAGATTAGGGAGTCACAATGAGCAGTTCTTC

clone size: many
V gene: TRBV6-1
J gene: TRBJ2-7
D gene: -
CDR3 protein: CASRDGTYEQYF
CDR3 DNA: TGTGCCAGCAGGGACGGTACCTACGAGCAGTACTTC

clone size: -
V gene: TRBV6-5
J gene: TRBJ1-4
D gene: TRBD1
CDR3 protein: CASSYSGTGNEKLFF
CDR3 DNA: TGTGCCAGCAGTTACTCTGGGACAGGGAATGAAAAACTGTTTTTT

clone size: -
V gene: TRBV14
J gene: TRBJ2-3
D gene: TRBD2
CDR3 protein: CASSRNSGLATDMQYF
CDR3 DNA: TGTGCCAGCAGCCGAAATTCGGGACTAGCCACAGATATGCAGTATTTT

clone size: few
V gene: TRBV19
J gene: TRBJ2-1
D gene: -
CDR3 protein: CASSIGGTYNEQFF
CDR3 DNA: TGTGCCAGTAGTATAGGGGGGACGTACAATGAGCAGTTCTTC

clone size: many
V gene: TRBV5-1
J gene: TRBJ2-7
D gene: TRBD2
CDR3 protein: CASSLVAGAYEQYF
CDR3 DNA: TGTGCCAGCAGTTTAGTAGCGGGGGCCTACGAGCAGTACTTC

clone size: -
V gene: TRBV5-5
J gene: TRBJ2-5
D gene: -
CDR3 protein: CASSLPQETHYF
CDR3 DNA: TGTGCCAGCAGCTTGCCGCAAGAGACCCACTACTTC

clone size: -
V gene: TRBV7-9
J gene: TRBJ1-4
D gene: -
CDR3 protein: CATSPMGDGEKLFF
CDR3 DNA: TGTGCCACCTCACCTATGGGGGACGGCGAAAAACTGTTTTTT

clone size: -
V gene: TRBV11-2
J gene: TRBJ2-5
D gene: TRBD2
CDR3 protein: CASSLSLAALLETQYF
CDR3 DNA: TGTGCCAGCAGCTTGTCCCTAGCGGCGTTACTAGAGACCCAGTACTTC

clone size: few
V gene: TRBV18
J gene: TRBJ2-1
D gene: TRBD2
CDR3 protein: CASSPRGSLYNEQFF
CDR3 DNA: TGTGCCAGCTCACCACGCGGGAGTCTCTACAATGAGCAGTTCTTC

clone size: few
V gene: TRBV25-1
J gene: TRBJ1-5
D gene: -
CDR3 protein: CASSEGASNQPQHF
CDR3 DNA: TGTGCCAGCAGTGAGGGGGCGAGCAATCAGCCCCAGCATTTT

clone size: -
V gene: TRBV14
J gene: TRBJ2-1
D gene: TRBD2
CDR3 protein: CASKRTSGVTNEQFF
CDR3 DNA: TGTGCCAGCAAGAGGACTAGCGGGGTCACAAATGAGCAGTTCTTC

clone size: -
V gene: TRBV27
J gene: TRBJ2-1
D gene: -
CDR3 protein: CASSFTETYNEQFF
CDR3 DNA: TGTGCCAGCAGTTTTACCGAAACCTACAATGAGCAGTTCTTC

clone size: once
V gene: TRBV6-1
J gene: TRBJ2-7
D gene: -
CDR3 protein: CARVRGVHEQYF
CDR3 DNA: TGTGCCAGAGTACGGGGAGTCCACGAGCAGTACTTC

clone size: -
V gene: TRBV19
J gene: TRBJ2-1
D gene: -
CDR3 protein: CASSKRQIGETQFF
CDR3 DNA: TGTGCCAGTAGTAAGAGGCAAATCGGAGAGACCCAGTTCTTC

clone size: -
V gene: TRBV10-3
J gene: TRBJ1-6
D gene: -
CDR3 protein: CAISESGMGSSYNSPLHF
CDR3 DNA: TGTGCCATCAGTGAATCGGGAATGGGAAGCTCCTATAATTCACCCCTCCACTTT

clone size: once
V gene: TRBV6-2/TRBV6-3
J gene: TRBJ1-1
D gene: -
CDR3 protein: CASSPPQVSITEAFF
CDR3 DNA: TGTGCCAGCAGCCCCCCCCAAGTATCAATCACTGAAGCTTTCTTT

clone size: -
V gene: TRBV10-3
J gene: TRBJ1-5
D gene: -
CDR3 protein: CAIRQEVGQPQHF
CDR3 DNA: TGTGCCATCAGGCAAGAGGTAGGGCAGCCCCAGCATTTT

clone size: -
V gene: TRBV20-1
J gene: TRBJ1-5
D gene: -
CDR3 protein: CSARDLGGRSNQPQHF
CDR3 DNA: TGCAGTGCTAGAGATCTGGGGGGGAGAAGCAATCAGCCCCAGCATTTT

clone size: few
V gene: TRBV6-6
J gene: TRBJ2-1
D gene: TRBD1
CDR3 protein: CASGTGGNNEQFF
CDR3 DNA: TGTGCCAGCGGGACAGGGGGAAACAATGAGCAGTTCTTC

clone size: -
V gene: TRBV5-1
J gene: TRBJ2-7
D gene: TRBD1
CDR3 protein: CASSLSTGYYEQYF
CDR3 DNA: TGCGCCAGCAGCTTGTCGACAGGGTACTACGAGCAGTACTTC

clone size: -
V gene: TRBV14
J gene: TRBJ1-1
D gene: -
CDR3 protein: CASSQVGPGEAFF
CDR3 DNA: TGTGCCAGCAGCCAAGTTGGACCGGGGGAGGCTTTCTTT

clone size: -
V gene: TRBV4-2
J gene: TRBJ2-3
D gene: TRBD2
CDR3 protein: CASSQEIGGGASRPDTQYF
CDR3 DNA: TGTGCCAGCAGCCAAGAGATTGGCGGGGGGGCGTCGCGCCCAGATACGCAGTATTTT

clone size: few
V gene: TRBV2
J gene: TRBJ2-7
D gene: TRBD2
CDR3 protein: CASSESAGDYEQYF
CDR3 DNA: TGTGCCAGCAGTGAGTCGGCGGGAGATTACGAGCAGTACTTC